The rows below give T cell receptor beta chains drawn from one sample of a study of Graves' ophthalmopathy and Graves' hyperthyroidism. TCRdb re-derived calls from the multiplex PCR reads in MiXCR, one entry per CDR3 protein. The data show 240,000 or so distinct CDR3 sequences, less than 55% seen once. Sequencing input: peripheral blood. The receptors were gathered from an adult man with Graves' ophthalmopathy. The CDR3 runs from the conserved cysteine through the conserved F or W. A D gene is named only where the DNA matches it firmly. Only part of the rows carry a size: once, few, many, or a class if the clone is expanded.

v_gene: TRBV9; j_gene: TRBJ2-7; abundance: once; len: 13; d_gene: NA; CDR3nt: TGTGCCAGCAGCGCTCCGGGTGAGAGCGAGCAGTACTTC; CDR3aa: CASSAPGESEQYF
v_gene: TRBV10-3; j_gene: TRBJ2-3; abundance: NA; len: 14; d_gene: TRBD2; CDR3nt: TGTGCCATCAGACGAGCGGGGGAGACAGATACGCAGTATTTT; CDR3aa: CAIRRAGETDTQYF
v_gene: TRBV5-8; j_gene: TRBJ1-2; abundance: many; len: 15; d_gene: NA; CDR3nt: TGTGCCAGCAGCAGACTGGACGGGACTAACTATGGCTACACCTTC; CDR3aa: CASSRLDGTNYGYTF
v_gene: TRBV29-1; j_gene: TRBJ2-5; abundance: few; len: 15; d_gene: TRBD2; CDR3nt: TGCAGCGTGGCCCCGGGACTAGCGGGGTCAGAGACCCAGTACTTC; CDR3aa: CSVAPGLAGSETQYF
v_gene: TRBV5-1; j_gene: TRBJ1-5; abundance: NA; len: 15; d_gene: NA; CDR3nt: TGCGCCAGCAGCTTCGAGGGCTTTAGCAATCAGCCCCAGCATTTT; CDR3aa: CASSFEGFSNQPQHF
v_gene: TRBV10-3; j_gene: TRBJ1-1; abundance: NA; len: 18; d_gene: TRBD1; CDR3nt: TGTGCCATCAGTGAGCCTAAGGGGGGACAGGGGGCGGGAACTGAAGCTTTCTTT; CDR3aa: CAISEPKGGQGAGTEAFF
v_gene: TRBV20-1; j_gene: TRBJ2-7; abundance: few; len: 14; d_gene: NA; CDR3nt: TGCAGTGCTAGAACCTGGGACGGACCCTACGAGCAGTACTTC; CDR3aa: CSARTWDGPYEQYF
v_gene: TRBV20-1; j_gene: TRBJ1-6; abundance: few; len: 12; d_gene: NA; CDR3nt: TGCAGTGCTACAGGGGAGGCTTCACCCCTCCACTTT; CDR3aa: CSATGEASPLHF
v_gene: TRBV2; j_gene: TRBJ2-5; abundance: NA; len: 13; d_gene: NA; CDR3nt: TGTGCCAGCAGTGGACCGCTTAGAGAGACCCAGTACTTC; CDR3aa: CASSGPLRETQYF
v_gene: TRBV9; j_gene: TRBJ1-2; abundance: NA; len: 16; d_gene: NA; CDR3nt: TGTGCCAGCTCACCACCGGCTAGCGGGCAGGCCTATGGCTACACCTTC; CDR3aa: CASSPPASGQAYGYTF
v_gene: TRBV24-1; j_gene: TRBJ2-3; abundance: NA; len: 17; d_gene: TRBD2; CDR3nt: TGTGCCACCAGTGACCCTTCGACTAGCGGGAGCACAGATACGCAGTATTTT; CDR3aa: CATSDPSTSGSTDTQYF
v_gene: TRBV20-1; j_gene: TRBJ1-5; abundance: few; len: 15; d_gene: NA; CDR3nt: TGCAGTGCTAGTCGAGGTGGCAGTAGCAATCAGCCCCAGCATTTT; CDR3aa: CSASRGGSSNQPQHF
v_gene: TRBV14; j_gene: TRBJ1-2; abundance: few; len: 14; d_gene: NA; CDR3nt: TGTGCCAGCGAGCGGGGGCGCGGGTCCTATGGCTACACCTTC; CDR3aa: CASERGRGSYGYTF
v_gene: TRBV28; j_gene: TRBJ1-6; abundance: NA; len: 15; d_gene: TRBD1; CDR3nt: TGTGCCAGCAGTGAACCGGGACAGGGATATTCACCCCTCCACTTT; CDR3aa: CASSEPGQGYSPLHF
v_gene: TRBV7-2; j_gene: TRBJ1-2; abundance: NA; len: 14; d_gene: NA; CDR3nt: TGTGCCAGCAGCTTAGATCGGGTTAACTATGGCTACACCTTC; CDR3aa: CASSLDRVNYGYTF
v_gene: TRBV7-9; j_gene: TRBJ2-5; abundance: NA; len: 13; d_gene: NA; CDR3nt: TGTGCCAGCAGTCCTGGGTCTAAAGAGACCCAGTACTTC; CDR3aa: CASSPGSKETQYF
v_gene: TRBV7-9; j_gene: TRBJ2-7; abundance: few; len: 15; d_gene: TRBD2; CDR3nt: TGTGCCAGCAGCCCGGGACTAGCGGGAAGAAACGAGCAGTACTTC; CDR3aa: CASSPGLAGRNEQYF
v_gene: TRBV4-1; j_gene: TRBJ1-2; abundance: few; len: 15; d_gene: TRBD1; CDR3nt: TGCGCCAGCAGCCAAGAGGGGACAGGGAGCTATGGCTACACCTTC; CDR3aa: CASSQEGTGSYGYTF
v_gene: TRBV29-1; j_gene: TRBJ2-7; abundance: NA; len: 15; d_gene: NA; CDR3nt: TGCAGCGTTGAAGCTCGCGGGACGCAATCCTACGAGCAGTACTTC; CDR3aa: CSVEARGTQSYEQYF
v_gene: TRBV14; j_gene: TRBJ1-2; abundance: few; len: 15; d_gene: NA; CDR3nt: TGTGCCAGCAGCCAAGTGAGAGGGGCGCTTAATGGCTACACCTTC; CDR3aa: CASSQVRGALNGYTF
v_gene: TRBV25-1; j_gene: TRBJ2-5; abundance: NA; len: 16; d_gene: NA; CDR3nt: TGTGCCAGCAGCTTAGATGGACCCTCGGGGCAAGAGACCCAGTACTTC; CDR3aa: CASSLDGPSGQETQYF
v_gene: TRBV7-2; j_gene: TRBJ1-2; abundance: few; len: 12; d_gene: NA; CDR3nt: TGTGCCAGCAGCTTAACGGGCTCAGGCTACACCTTC; CDR3aa: CASSLTGSGYTF
v_gene: TRBV7-8; j_gene: TRBJ1-2; abundance: NA; len: 14; d_gene: TRBD1; CDR3nt: TGTGCCAGCAGCAGACAGGGGGGAAACTATGGCTACACCTTC; CDR3aa: CASSRQGGNYGYTF
v_gene: TRBV2; j_gene: TRBJ2-7; abundance: NA; len: 14; d_gene: NA; CDR3nt: TGTGCCAGCACTCTGGGACCCATCTCCTACGAGCAGTACTTC; CDR3aa: CASTLGPISYEQYF
v_gene: TRBV20-1; j_gene: TRBJ2-7; abundance: NA; len: 13; d_gene: TRBD2; CDR3nt: TGCAGTGCAGAGGGGCGGGAGATCAACGAGCAGTACTTC; CDR3aa: CSAEGREINEQYF
v_gene: TRBV29-1; j_gene: TRBJ2-7; abundance: many; len: 10; d_gene: NA; CDR3nt: TGCAGCGTTGTGGCTGCCGAGCAGTACTTC; CDR3aa: CSVVAAEQYF
v_gene: TRBV10-2; j_gene: TRBJ1-4; abundance: once; len: 17; d_gene: NA; CDR3nt: TGCGCCAGCAGTGAAAGCGTGGGGGCGCGTGGTCAGGAAAAACTGTTTTTT; CDR3aa: CASSESVGARGQEKLFF
v_gene: TRBV19; j_gene: TRBJ1-2; abundance: NA; len: 15; d_gene: TRBD1; CDR3nt: TGTGCCAGTAGTACCGGACAGGGGCCTAACTATGGCTACACCTTC; CDR3aa: CASSTGQGPNYGYTF
v_gene: TRBV29-1; j_gene: TRBJ2-2; abundance: few; len: 13; d_gene: NA; CDR3nt: TGCAGCGTTGCGCCAGGGGCCACCGGGGAGCTGTTTTTT; CDR3aa: CSVAPGATGELFF
v_gene: TRBV20-1; j_gene: TRBJ1-2; abundance: NA; len: 13; d_gene: NA; CDR3nt: TGCAGTTCGAACTCCGGGGATAACTATGGCTACACCTTC; CDR3aa: CSSNSGDNYGYTF
v_gene: TRBV2; j_gene: TRBJ1-5; abundance: NA; len: 15; d_gene: TRBD1; CDR3nt: TGTGCCAGCAGTGCGGGACAGGGTGGAAATCAGCCCCAGCATTTT; CDR3aa: CASSAGQGGNQPQHF
v_gene: TRBV11-2; j_gene: TRBJ1-1; abundance: NA; len: 14; d_gene: TRBD1; CDR3nt: TGTGCCAGCAGCTTCAACAGGGGTAGCACTGAAGCTTTCTTT; CDR3aa: CASSFNRGSTEAFF
v_gene: TRBV12-3/TRBV12-4; j_gene: TRBJ2-2; abundance: NA; len: 12; d_gene: NA; CDR3nt: TGTGCCAGCACGCGGGGTTCCGGGGAGCCGTTTTTT; CDR3aa: CASTRGSGEPFF
v_gene: TRBV7-9; j_gene: TRBJ2-5; abundance: once; len: 13; d_gene: NA; CDR3nt: TGTGCCAGCAGTGACTCGGACGTAGAGACCCAGTACTTC; CDR3aa: CASSDSDVETQYF
v_gene: TRBV7-2; j_gene: TRBJ2-6; abundance: NA; len: 17; d_gene: NA; CDR3nt: TGTGCCAGCAGCTTAGGATATGATTACTCTGGGGCCAACGTCCTGACTTTC; CDR3aa: CASSLGYDYSGANVLTF
v_gene: TRBV3-1; j_gene: TRBJ1-5; abundance: NA; len: 15; d_gene: NA; CDR3nt: TGTGCCAGCAGCCAATGGGGCTTCGGCGATCAGCCCCAGCATTTT; CDR3aa: CASSQWGFGDQPQHF
v_gene: TRBV7-9; j_gene: TRBJ2-5; abundance: NA; len: 12; d_gene: NA; CDR3nt: TGTGCCAGCAGCCACAGGGAAGAGACCCAGTACTTC; CDR3aa: CASSHREETQYF
v_gene: TRBV4-3; j_gene: TRBJ2-7; abundance: NA; len: 13; d_gene: NA; CDR3nt: TGCGCCAGCAGCCACAGGGAGGCCTACGAGCAGTACTTC; CDR3aa: CASSHREAYEQYF
v_gene: TRBV19; j_gene: TRBJ2-2; abundance: once; len: 14; d_gene: TRBD1; CDR3nt: TGTGCCAGTAGATTAGACAGGGGCACCGGGGAGCTGTTTTTT; CDR3aa: CASRLDRGTGELFF
v_gene: TRBV9; j_gene: TRBJ1-2; abundance: NA; len: 14; d_gene: NA; CDR3nt: TGTGCCAGCAGTGGAGCCCGGGGTGGCTATGGCTACACCTTC; CDR3aa: CASSGARGGYGYTF
v_gene: TRBV7-3; j_gene: TRBJ2-5; abundance: many; len: 13; d_gene: TRBD2; CDR3nt: TGTGCCAGCAGCTTATTCGGGGGGGAGACCCAGTACTTC; CDR3aa: CASSLFGGETQYF
v_gene: TRBV4-1; j_gene: TRBJ1-2; abundance: once; len: 14; d_gene: TRBD1; CDR3nt: TGCGCCAGCAGCCAAGAAGGACAGGTCGCCGGCTACACCTTC; CDR3aa: CASSQEGQVAGYTF
v_gene: TRBV13; j_gene: TRBJ2-5; abundance: NA; len: 17; d_gene: TRBD2; CDR3nt: TGTGCCAGCAGCGTAGGTTCCGGGACTAGCGGGGAGAAGGAGCAGTACTTC; CDR3aa: CASSVGSGTSGEKEQYF
v_gene: TRBV5-1; j_gene: TRBJ1-5; abundance: few; len: 14; d_gene: NA; CDR3nt: TGCGCCAGCAGCTTGGAGGGGAGCAATCAGCCCCAGCATTTT; CDR3aa: CASSLEGSNQPQHF
v_gene: TRBV20-1; j_gene: TRBJ1-2; abundance: NA; len: 12; d_gene: TRBD1; CDR3nt: TGCAGTGCGAGGGGACAGGGGGCAGGCTACACCTTC; CDR3aa: CSARGQGAGYTF
v_gene: TRBV7-9; j_gene: TRBJ1-1; abundance: many; len: 14; d_gene: NA; CDR3nt: TGTGCCAGCAGCTTAGTATCGTTGAACACTGAAGCTTTCTTT; CDR3aa: CASSLVSLNTEAFF
v_gene: TRBV6-1; j_gene: TRBJ2-5; abundance: NA; len: 13; d_gene: NA; CDR3nt: TGTGCAGCTGGGCTACAGTACCAAGAGACCCAGTACTTC; CDR3aa: CAAGLQYQETQYF
v_gene: TRBV12-3/TRBV12-4; j_gene: TRBJ2-6; abundance: NA; len: 17; d_gene: TRBD1; CDR3nt: TGTGCCAGCAGAACCTGGACAGGTCCAGGGGGGGCCAACGTCCTGACTTTC; CDR3aa: CASRTWTGPGGANVLTF
v_gene: TRBV7-6; j_gene: TRBJ2-5; abundance: NA; len: 13; d_gene: NA; CDR3nt: TGTGCCAGCAGCTTAGAACAGGGCCAGACCCAGTACTTC; CDR3aa: CASSLEQGQTQYF
v_gene: TRBV20-1; j_gene: TRBJ2-5; abundance: few; len: 13; d_gene: NA; CDR3nt: TGCAGTGCTAGAGACAGCGGCTTGAAGACCCAGTACTTC; CDR3aa: CSARDSGLKTQYF
v_gene: TRBV6-2/TRBV6-3; j_gene: TRBJ1-5; abundance: NA; len: 14; d_gene: NA; CDR3nt: TGTGCCAGCAGTTACGGACAGATAAATCAGCCCCAGCATTTT; CDR3aa: CASSYGQINQPQHF
v_gene: TRBV9; j_gene: TRBJ2-7; abundance: NA; len: 14; d_gene: NA; CDR3nt: TGTGCCAGCAGCCGGGCCGCTTCCTCCTACGAGCAGTACTTC; CDR3aa: CASSRAASSYEQYF
v_gene: TRBV20-1; j_gene: TRBJ2-6; abundance: NA; len: 13; d_gene: NA; CDR3nt: TGCAGTGCTAGAGCAGGTGGGGCTCTCGTCCTGACTTTC; CDR3aa: CSARAGGALVLTF
v_gene: TRBV2; j_gene: TRBJ1-2; abundance: NA; len: 14; d_gene: TRBD1; CDR3nt: TGTGCCAGCACCGACAGGGTGGGGTACTATGGCTACACCTTC; CDR3aa: CASTDRVGYYGYTF
v_gene: TRBV20-1; j_gene: TRBJ1-1; abundance: few; len: 12; d_gene: NA; CDR3nt: TGCAGTGCTACGGACACGAACACTGAAGCTTTCTTT; CDR3aa: CSATDTNTEAFF
v_gene: TRBV20-1; j_gene: TRBJ2-3; abundance: NA; len: 18; d_gene: TRBD2; CDR3nt: TGCAGTGCTAGAGATTATTTCGGGACTAGCGGAACCACAGATACGCAGTATTTT; CDR3aa: CSARDYFGTSGTTDTQYF
v_gene: TRBV24-1; j_gene: TRBJ2-1; abundance: NA; len: 12; d_gene: NA; CDR3nt: TGTGCCACCAGTGATGAAAGCACTGAGCAGTTCTTC; CDR3aa: CATSDESTEQFF